This T cell receptor (beta chain) emerged from a study of cytomegalovirus exposure and HLA in healthy donors. V was shortened by 8 bases and J by 3 bases, with 14 bases between the two germline ends. The V gene's germline CDR1 is MNHEY and CDR2 SVGAGI. The CDR3 is 13 amino acids. Worth noting for this clone: Its antigen is unidentified.

Notes on the study in general: Rarity characterized most TCR sequences, yet some public TCRs appeared in many donors.

PCR used 60 Vbeta primers and 13 Jbeta primers. The table came from immunoSEQ multiplex PCR; TCRdb's copy has only in-frame clones and leaves some out. This sample has around 150,000 clones, with 70% to 90% found just once. The rearrangement links TRBV6-5 to TRBJ2-7; a weak D match, TRBD2 (5 bases). Sequencing was done on a sample of PBMCs. The TCR comes from a woman under 40 in good health and CMV-seronegative. CDR3 loop: CASRLTWGYEQYF. The CDR3 bases are TGTGCCAGCCGACTAACGTGGGGCTACGAGCAGTACTTC.